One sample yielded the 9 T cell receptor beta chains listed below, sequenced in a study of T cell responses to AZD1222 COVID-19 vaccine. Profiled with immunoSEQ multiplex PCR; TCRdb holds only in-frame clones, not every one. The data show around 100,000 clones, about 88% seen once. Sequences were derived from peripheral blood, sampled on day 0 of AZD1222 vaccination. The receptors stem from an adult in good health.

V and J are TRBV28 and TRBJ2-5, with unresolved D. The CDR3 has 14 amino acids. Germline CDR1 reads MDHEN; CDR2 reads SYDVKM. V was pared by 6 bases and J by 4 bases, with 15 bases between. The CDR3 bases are TGTGCCAGCAGCCACGGATCCTTGAGAGAGACCCAGTACTTC. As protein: CASSHGSLRETQYF.

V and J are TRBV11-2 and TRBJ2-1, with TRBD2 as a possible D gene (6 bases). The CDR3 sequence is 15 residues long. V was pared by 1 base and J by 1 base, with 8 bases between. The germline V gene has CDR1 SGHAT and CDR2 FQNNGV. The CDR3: CASSLAGDSYNEQFF. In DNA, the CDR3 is TGTGCCAGCAGCTTAGCGGGGGATTCCTACAATGAGCAGTTCTTC.

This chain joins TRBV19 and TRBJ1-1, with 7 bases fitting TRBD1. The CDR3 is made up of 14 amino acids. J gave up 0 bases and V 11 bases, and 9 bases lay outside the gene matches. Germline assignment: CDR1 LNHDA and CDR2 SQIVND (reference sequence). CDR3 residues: CAGATGALNTEAFF. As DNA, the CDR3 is TGTGCCGGGGCCACAGGGGCCCTGAACACTGAAGCTTTCTTT.

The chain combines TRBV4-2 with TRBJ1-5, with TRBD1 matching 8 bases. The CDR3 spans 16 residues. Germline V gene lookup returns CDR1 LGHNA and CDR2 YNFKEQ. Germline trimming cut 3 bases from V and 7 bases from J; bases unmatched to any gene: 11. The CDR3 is CASSQSRAGGAQPQHF. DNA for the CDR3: TGTGCCAGCAGCCAGAGTAGGGCAGGGGGCGCCCAGCCCCAGCATTTT.

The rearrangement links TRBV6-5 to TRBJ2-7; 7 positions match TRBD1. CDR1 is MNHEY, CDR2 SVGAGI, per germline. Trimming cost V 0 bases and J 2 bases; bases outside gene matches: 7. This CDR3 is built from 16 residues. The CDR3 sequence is CASSYSAGTATYEQYF. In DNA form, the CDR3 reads TGTGCCAGCAGTTACTCGGCAGGGACAGCTACCTACGAGCAGTACTTC.

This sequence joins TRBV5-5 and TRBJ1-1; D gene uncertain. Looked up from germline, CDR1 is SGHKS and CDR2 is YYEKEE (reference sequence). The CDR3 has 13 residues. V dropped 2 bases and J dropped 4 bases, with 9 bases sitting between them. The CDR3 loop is CASSLEVSTEAFF. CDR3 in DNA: TGTGCCAGCAGCTTAGAGGTTAGCACTGAAGCTTTCTTT.

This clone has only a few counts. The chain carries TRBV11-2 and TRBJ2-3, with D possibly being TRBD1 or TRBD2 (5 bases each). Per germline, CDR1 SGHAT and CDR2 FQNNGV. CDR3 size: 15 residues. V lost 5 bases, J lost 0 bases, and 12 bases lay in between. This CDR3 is CASSEDGASTDTQYF. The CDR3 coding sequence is TGTGCCAGCAGCGAGGACGGGGCTAGCACAGATACGCAGTATTTT.

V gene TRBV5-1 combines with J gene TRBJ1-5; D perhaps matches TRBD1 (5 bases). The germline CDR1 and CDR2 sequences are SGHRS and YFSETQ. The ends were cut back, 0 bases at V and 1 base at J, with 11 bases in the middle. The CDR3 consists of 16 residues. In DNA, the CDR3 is TGCGCCAGCAGCTTGGAGGGGCCGGCGAGCAATCAGCCCCAGCATTTT. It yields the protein CASSLEGPASNQPQHF.

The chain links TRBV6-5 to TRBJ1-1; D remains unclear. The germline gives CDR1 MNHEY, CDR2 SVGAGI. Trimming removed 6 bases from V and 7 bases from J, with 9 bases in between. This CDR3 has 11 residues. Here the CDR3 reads CASRVESEAFF. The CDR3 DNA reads TGTGCCAGCAGAGTGGAGAGTGAAGCTTTCTTT.